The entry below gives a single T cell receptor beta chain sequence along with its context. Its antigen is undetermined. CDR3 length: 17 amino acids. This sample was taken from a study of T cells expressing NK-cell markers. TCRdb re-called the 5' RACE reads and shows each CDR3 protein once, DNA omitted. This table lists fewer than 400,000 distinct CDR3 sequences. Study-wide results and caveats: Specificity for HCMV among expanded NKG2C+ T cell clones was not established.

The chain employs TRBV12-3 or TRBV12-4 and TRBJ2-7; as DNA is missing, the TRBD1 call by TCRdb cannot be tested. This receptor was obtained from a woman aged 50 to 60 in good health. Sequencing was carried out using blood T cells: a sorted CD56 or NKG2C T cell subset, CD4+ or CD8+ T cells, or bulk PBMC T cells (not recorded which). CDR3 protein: CASSLSTRRRSPYEQYF.